One and the same sample provided the 14 T cell receptor beta chains below, sequenced in a study of OX40 agonist ivuxolimab in advanced cancers. Produced via immunoSEQ multiplex PCR; TCRdb's table is partial and in-frame only. The data contain roughly 72,000 clones, 89% of them singletons. The sequenced sample was CD4+ or CD8+ T cells sorted from blood, obtained in a trial of the OX40 agonist ivuxolimab. The origin of the receptors is an adult with an advanced solid tumor such as melanoma, head and neck, liver or kidney cancer.

V usage is TRBV7-3 and J usage is TRBJ2-1; possible D gene TRBD2, 5 bases. Between the trimmed V and J ends, which lost 5 bases and 7 bases, there was a span of 12 bases. The CDR3 loop spans 13 amino acids. The germline CDR1 and CDR2 sequences are SGHTA and FQGTGA. The CDR3 here is CASSINRGNEQFF. The CDR3, as DNA: TGTGCCAGCAGCATAAATCGGGGTAATGAGCAGTTCTTC.

This sequence joins TRBV19 and TRBJ2-2; D is unclear. Germline V gives CDR1 LNHDA, CDR2 SQIVND (reference sequence). Trimming took 4 bases from V and 6 from J, leaving 9 bases between them. The CDR3 has 13 amino acids. The CDR3 here is CASSRTASGELFF. DNA for the CDR3: TGTGCCAGTAGTAGAACAGCGTCCGGGGAGCTGTTTTTT.

This sequence joins TRBV5-1 and TRBJ2-7; 7 bases align to TRBD1. V shed 0 bases, J shed 5 bases, and the junction held 5 bases outside the gene matches. This CDR3 spans 14 amino acids. Germline CDR1 reads SGHRS; CDR2 reads YFSETQ. The CDR3 nucleotides read TGCGCCAGCAGCTTGGCCCAAACAGGGGACGAGCAGTACTTC. This translates into CASSLAQTGDEQYF.

The genes are TRBV6-1 and TRBJ1-3; D is unclear. V was shortened by 10 bases and J by 3 bases, with 13 bases between the two germline ends. The CDR3 length is 13 residues. Germline CDR1 is MNHNS and CDR2 is SASEGT. CDR3 sequence reads: CATRRYSGNTIYF. The CDR3 DNA is TGTGCCACCAGGCGATATAGTGGAAACACCATATATTTT.

This chain connects TRBV5-1 to TRBJ2-2; D is perhaps TRBD1 (5 bases). Germline V CDR1 and CDR2: SGHRS, YFSETQ. CDR3 size: 14 residues. V was clipped by 4 bases and J by 7 bases, with 14 bases between them. This chain's CDR3 is CASSLSQGGGELFF. The CDR3 coding sequence is TGCGCCAGCAGCCTCTCTCAGGGCGGCGGGGAGCTGTTTTTT. Based on the CDR3 plus reference TRBV5-1 and TRBJ2-2, the full variable domain is KAGVTQTPRYLIKTRGQQVTLSCSPISGHRSVSWYQQTPGQGLQFLFEYFSETQRNKGNFPGRFSGRQFSNSRSEMNVSTLELGDSALYLCASSLSQGGGELFFGEGSRLTVL.

The chain employs TRBV5-1 and TRBJ1-1, with D perhaps TRBD1 (5 bases). This CDR3 is built from 15 residues. The germline V and J ends were trimmed by 3 bases and 4 bases, with 16 bases remaining between them. Germline V gene data show CDR1 as SGHRS and CDR2 as YFSETQ. CDR3: CASSSRTLRGTEAFF. The CDR3 DNA sequence: TGCGCCAGCAGCTCCAGGACCCTAAGGGGCACTGAAGCTTTCTTT.

The rearrangement links TRBV6-5 to TRBJ2-7; the match to TRBD1 covers 7 bases. The CDR3 extends over 14 amino acids. Germline CDR1 reads MNHEY; CDR2 reads SVGAGI. Trimming at V came to 2 bases and at J to 5 bases, leaving 6 bases not matched to a gene. CDR3 in amino acids: CASSYRDSGHEQYF. The DNA for the CDR3 is TGTGCCAGCAGTTACCGGGACAGTGGCCACGAGCAGTACTTC.

On this clone itself: Likely a read error: the CDR3 ends without its conserved phenylalanine or tryptophan. No DNA is shown, since the ends of the CDR3 on it are uncertain; the CDR3 is the one TCRdb lists. The CDR3 region is CASSFRGQGARSEFV. This sequence joins TRBV7-2 and TRBJ1-6; the table's D call, TRBD1, has no DNA check behind it. The CDR3 is 15 amino acids long, termini counted. CDR1 SGHTA and CDR2 FQGNSA come from the germline V gene.

The chain combines TRBV28 with TRBJ1-1, with 9 bases aligning to TRBD1. This CDR3 contains 15 residues. Germline V gives CDR1 MDHEN, CDR2 SYDVKM. The ends lost 5 bases at V and 7 bases at J; junction bases unmatched: 11. CDR3 region: CASSAPGQGTYEAFF. In DNA form, the CDR3 reads TGTGCCAGCAGTGCCCCGGGACAGGGAACTTATGAAGCTTTCTTT.

This chain connects TRBV20-1 to TRBJ1-1; no clear D gene. Germline V gene data show CDR1 as DFQATT and CDR2 as SNEGSKA (reference sequence). This CDR3 contains 11 residues. Trimming removed 6 bases from V and 0 bases from J, with 5 bases in between. The CDR3 DNA follows: TGCAGTGCGCGGATGAACACTGAAGCTTTCTTT. Amino acid sequence: CSARMNTEAFF.

The chain joins TRBV5-1 to TRBJ2-2, with 8 bases matching TRBD2. CDR1 SGHRS and CDR2 YFSETQ come from the germline V gene. The V and J ends lost 3 bases and 2 bases, in that order; junction bases with no gene match: 0. The CDR3 runs to 14 residues. The CDR3 is CASSWTSNTGELFF. DNA of the CDR3: TGCGCCAGCAGCTGGACTAGCAACACCGGGGAGCTGTTTTTT. The variable domain in full, completed from reference TRBV5-1 and TRBJ2-2, reads KAGVTQTPRYLIKTRGQQVTLSCSPISGHRSVSWYQQTPGQGLQFLFEYFSETQRNKGNFPGRFSGRQFSNSRSEMNVSTLELGDSALYLCASSWTSNTGELFFGEGSRLTVL.

In its sample, this clone was seen once. The rearrangement joins TRBV5-1 to TRBJ1-6; D possibly corresponds to TRBD1 (5 bases). Trimming removed 4 bases at V and 9 bases at J, with 20 bases between. This CDR3 is 16 amino acids long. Germline V lookup: CDR1 SGHRS, CDR2 YFSETQ. CDR3 DNA: TGCGCCAGCAGCCCAACCCCGGGGGGACTAAGTTCACCCCTCCACTTT. Translated: CASSPTPGGLSSPLHF.

Notes on this clone: One junction end disagrees with the germline gene, perhaps due to a read error. The chain links TRBV7-7 to TRBJ2-5; D gene unclear. The CDR3 totals 16 residues. CDR1 and CDR2 from the germline V gene are SSHAT and FNYEAQ (reference sequence). DNA for the CDR3: TGTGCTAGCAGCTTAGGGTGGAGTGTCGGCCAAGAGACCCAGTACTTC. Its protein product is CASSLGWSVGQETQYF.

This clone was counted a few times. The chain couples TRBV5-4 to TRBJ2-3; no definite D call. V was pared by 0 bases and J by 8 bases, with 4 bases between. This CDR3 spans 11 amino acids. CDR1 and CDR2 (germline): SGHNT, YYREEE (reference sequence). The CDR3 DNA reads as TGTGCCAGCAGCTTGGAGCTTACGCAGTATTTT. Translating it yields CASSLELTQYF.